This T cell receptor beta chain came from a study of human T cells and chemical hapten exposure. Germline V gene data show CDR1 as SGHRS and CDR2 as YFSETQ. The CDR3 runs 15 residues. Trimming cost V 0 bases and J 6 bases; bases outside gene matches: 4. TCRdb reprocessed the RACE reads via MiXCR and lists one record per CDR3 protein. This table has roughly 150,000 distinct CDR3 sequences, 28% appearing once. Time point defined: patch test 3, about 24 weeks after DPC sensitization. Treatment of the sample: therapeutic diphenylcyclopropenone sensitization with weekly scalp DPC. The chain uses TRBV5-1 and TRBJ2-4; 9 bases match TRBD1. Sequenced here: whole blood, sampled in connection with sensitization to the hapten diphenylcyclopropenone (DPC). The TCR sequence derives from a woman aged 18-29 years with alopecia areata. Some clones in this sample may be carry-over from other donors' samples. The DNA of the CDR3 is TGCGCCAGCAGCTTGGTTTCGGGACAGGGAAACATTCAGTACTTC. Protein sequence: CASSLVSGQGNIQYF. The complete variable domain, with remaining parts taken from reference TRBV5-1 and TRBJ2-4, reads KAGVTQTPRYLIKTRGQQVTLSCSPISGHRSVSWYQQTPGQGLQFLFEYFSETQRNKGNFPGRFSGRQFSNSRSEMNVSTLELGDSALYLCASSLVSGQGNIQYFGAGTRLSVL.